Shown below are 13 T cell receptor beta chains from a single sample sequenced in a study of T cell responses to AZD1222 COVID-19 vaccine. Clones were read by immunoSEQ multiplex PCR, and TCRdb kept only the in-frame ones, dropping some. The sample lists under 35,000 clones, around 86% occurring once. The input for sequencing was peripheral blood, taken 28 days after the second AZD1222 dose. The receptors were sampled from an adult who received the AZD1222 COVID-19 vaccine.

This chain connects TRBV5-1 to TRBJ2-3, with D perhaps TRBD2 (5 bases). The V gene lost 0 bases and the J gene lost 6 bases, with 20 bases spanning the gap. The CDR3 extends over 17 amino acids. The germline CDR1 and CDR2 sequences are SGHRS and YFSETQ. CDR3 protein: CASSLATDGVGGDTQYF. The CDR3 DNA is TGCGCCAGCAGCTTGGCCACGGACGGGGTTGGTGGCGATACGCAGTATTTT. Full variable domain (outside the CDR3, taken from reference TRBV5-1 and TRBJ2-3): KAGVTQTPRYLIKTRGQQVTLSCSPISGHRSVSWYQQTPGQGLQFLFEYFSETQRNKGNFPGRFSGRQFSNSRSEMNVSTLELGDSALYLCASSLATDGVGGDTQYFGPGTRLTVL.

The gene calls are TRBV30 and TRBJ2-5, with 11 bases matching TRBD2. Germline loops: CDR1 GTSNPN, CDR2 SVGIG (reference sequence). Unmatched junction bases numbered 10, after V lost 3 bases and J lost 4 bases. The CDR3 runs to 16 residues. CDR3 in amino acids: CAWSVGASGGLETQYF. The CDR3, as DNA: TGTGCCTGGAGCGTCGGGGCTAGCGGGGGGTTAGAGACCCAGTACTTC.

This rearrangement joins TRBV5-1 to TRBJ2-1, with 9 bases that match TRBD2. Trimming cost V 9 bases and J 7 bases; bases outside gene matches: 14. Germline loops: CDR1 SGHRS, CDR2 YFSETQ. The CDR3 runs 15 residues. The CDR3 coding sequence is TGCGCCACCAACATCGGGGCTAGCGGGGTGAATGAGCAGTTCTTC. It translates to CATNIGASGVNEQFF.

The chain has TRBV12-3 or TRBV12-4 and TRBJ1-2; D may be TRBD1 (6 bases). V dropped 6 bases and J dropped 4 bases, with 12 bases sitting between them. This CDR3 region has 13 residues. CDR3 amino acids: CASRHRALYGYTF. In nucleotides, the CDR3 is TGTGCCAGCAGACACAGGGCCCTCTATGGCTACACCTTC.

This clone was counted a few times. J is TRBJ2-2 and V is TRBV19, with TRBD1 matching 7 bases. In germline, CDR1 is LNHDA, CDR2 SQIVND (reference sequence). There are 15 residues in the CDR3. Losses at the gene ends were 6 bases for V and 7 bases for J; bases not matched to a gene: 11. CDR3 DNA: TGTGCCAGTAGATCCCCCGCGACAGGGCACGGGGAGCTGTTTTTT. As protein: CASRSPATGHGELFF.

The chain combines TRBV2 with TRBJ1-2; no firm D call. This CDR3 has 14 amino acids. CDR1 is SNHLY, CDR2 FYNNEI, per germline. Between the trimmed V and J ends, which lost 3 bases and 8 bases, there was a span of 16 bases. The CDR3 DNA follows: TGTGCCAGCAGTGAGCTCCAGGAGGTGGAAGGCTACACCTTC. Amino acids: CASSELQEVEGYTF.

The chain links TRBV2 to TRBJ2-1, with 8 bases lining up with TRBD1. The CDR3 extends over 14 amino acids. Per germline, CDR1 SNHLY and CDR2 FYNNEI. V trimming: 8 bases; J trimming: 1 base; junction bases outside the gene matches: 4. CDR3 sequence (DNA): TGTGCCAGCGGAAGACAGGGGTCCTACAATGAGCAGTTCTTC. This codes for CASGRQGSYNEQFF. Full variable domain (rest looked up from reference TRBV2 and TRBJ2-1): EPEVTQTPSHQVTQMGQEVILRCVPISNHLYFYWYRQILGQKVEFLVSFYNNEISEKSEIFDDQFSVERPDGSNFTLKIRSTKLEDSAMYFCASGRQGSYNEQFFGPGTRLTVL.

This clone was seen only once. V is TRBV3-1 (or the pseudogene TRBV3-2) and J is TRBJ2-7, with D possibly matching TRBD1 (6 bases). CDR1 LGHDT and CDR2 YNNKEL come from the germline V gene (reference sequence). The germline V and J ends were trimmed by 0 bases and 3 bases, with 9 bases remaining between them. This CDR3 has 14 amino acids. Written as DNA, the CDR3 is TGTGCCAGCAGCCAAGATACCAGGGGCTACGAGCAGTACTTC. It yields the protein CASSQDTRGYEQYF.

This chain links TRBV6-5 with TRBJ1-1; TRBD1 aligns across 9 bases. Germline V lookup: CDR1 MNHEY, CDR2 SVGAGI. Losses at the gene ends were 7 bases for V and 3 bases for J; bases not matched to a gene: 6. The CDR3 has 14 amino acids. The CDR3 coding sequence is TGTGCCAGCACCTCGACAGGGGGGGACACTGAAGCTTTCTTT. Protein sequence: CASTSTGGDTEAFF.

The V call is TRBV5-1, the J call TRBJ1-2; D may be TRBD1 (6 bases). Trimming removed 0 bases at V and 8 bases at J, with 14 bases between. This CDR3 contains 14 residues. Germline V lookup: CDR1 SGHRS, CDR2 YFSETQ. CDR3 region: CASSLETGRGGYTF. CDR3 bases: TGCGCCAGCAGCTTGGAAACAGGGAGAGGAGGCTACACCTTC.

This sequence joins TRBV2 and TRBJ2-3; TRBD2 agrees at 11 bases. This CDR3 has 15 residues. Germline V lookup: CDR1 SNHLY, CDR2 FYNNEI. Germline trimming cut 5 bases from V and 4 bases from J; bases unmatched to any gene: 5. The CDR3 nucleotides are TGTGCCAGCAGTAAGGCTAGCGGGAGGTCAGATACGCAGTATTTT. This sequence encodes CASSKASGRSDTQYF.

This clone was recorded a few times. The rearrangement joins TRBV11-3 to TRBJ2-1; no clear D gene. V was cut by 5 bases and J by 9 bases, with 11 bases left in between. The CDR3 has 12 amino acids. CDR1 SGHNT and CDR2 YENEEA come from the germline V gene. The CDR3 DNA is TGTGCCAGCAGCGAGAGATTTGGTGAGCAGTTCTTC. Its translation: CASSERFGEQFF.

The J gene is TRBJ2-1, the V gene TRBV5-1; the match to TRBD2 covers 8 bases. Germline assignment: CDR1 SGHRS and CDR2 YFSETQ. The J segment lost 2 bases and the V segment lost 4 bases, leaving 2 bases of the junction unmatched. The CDR3 has 14 amino acids. CDR3 DNA sequence: TGCGCCAGCAGCCCCGGGGGGGCCTACAATGAGCAGTTCTTC. Amino acid sequence: CASSPGGAYNEQFF.